These 7 T cell receptor beta chains share one sample of origin, sequenced in a study of T cells in Graves' hyperthyroidism and ophthalmopathy. Using RNA transcripts as the source, TCR beta CDR3 regions were amplified. In the first-round RT-PCR of the TCR CDR3, the HTBI primer set was used. TCRdb passed the multiplex PCR reads through MiXCR, listing each CDR3 protein once. Of hundreds of thousands of distinct CDR3 sequences listed, about two fifths are singletons. The sequenced material came from blood. Source of these receptors: a man aged 18 to 29 with Graves' hyperthyroidism.

The chain carries TRBV7-2 and TRBJ2-2, with D perhaps given as TRBD1 or TRBD2 (5 bases each). CDR1 is SGHTA and CDR2 is FQGNSA in the germline V gene. Trimming pared 1 base from V and 4 bases from J, leaving 10 bases between. There are 15 residues in the CDR3. The DNA of the CDR3 is TGTGCCAGCAGCTTAGGGATCGGGACCACCGGGGAGCTGTTTTTT. It specifies CASSLGIGTTGELFF. The variable domain in full, with the rest retrieved from reference TRBV7-2 and TRBJ2-2, is GAGVSQSPSNKVTEKGKDVELRCDPISGHTALYWYRQSLGQGLEFLIYFQGNSAPDKSGLPSDRFSAERTGGSVSTLTIQRTQQEDSAVYLCASSLGIGTTGELFFGEGSRLTVL.

The chain is built from TRBV14 and TRBJ2-7; TRBD2 matches at 7 bases. The CDR3 is 16 residues long. CDR1 and CDR2 from the germline V gene are SGHDN and FVKESK. After removal of 8 bases from V and 4 bases from J, the junction contained 17 bases not matched to a gene. CDR3 bases: TGTGCCAGCGCCCCCCGATCGGGACTACACACGTACGAGCAGTACTTC. Translated: CASAPRSGLHTYEQYF. Looking up the rest from reference TRBV14 and TRBJ2-7 gives the full variable domain: EAGVTQFPSHSVIEKGQTVTLRCDPISGHDNLYWYRRVMGKEIKFLLHFVKESKQDESGMPNNRFLAERTGGTYSTLKVQPAELEDSGVYFCASAPRSGLHTYEQYFGPGTRLTVT.

The genes are TRBV29-1 and TRBJ1-4, with TRBD1 as a possible D gene (6 bases). V lost 3 bases, J lost 5 bases, and 10 bases lay in between. The CDR3 covers 13 residues. The germline CDR1 and CDR2 sequences are SQVTM and ANQGSEA. The CDR3 loop reads CSVDEGGNEKLFF. Here the CDR3 DNA reads TGCAGCGTTGATGAGGGGGGGAATGAAAAACTGTTTTTT.

The sample holds one count of this clonotype. For the CDR3, the DNA is TGTGCCAGCAGCTCAAGTGGGGGCCCCATGGAGACCCAGTACTTC. Its translation: CASSSSGGPMETQYF. This rearrangement joins TRBV5-5 to TRBJ2-5, with D possibly TRBD1 on 6 matching bases. Germline-derived CDR1 and CDR2 are SGHKS and YYEKEE (reference sequence). Trimming shortened V by 3 bases and J by 5 bases, and 17 bases separated the two germline ends. There are 15 residues in the CDR3.

This clonotype was observed many times. The chain carries TRBV5-1 and TRBJ1-1; TRBD1 aligns across 10 bases. In germline, CDR1 is SGHRS, CDR2 YFSETQ. With 4 bases clipped from V and 7 bases from J, the junction kept 10 bases outside the gene matches. This CDR3 has 15 amino acids. The CDR3 is CASSVSGTGEREAFF. CDR3 in DNA: TGCGCCAGCAGCGTTTCCGGGACAGGGGAACGTGAAGCTTTCTTT.

The rearrangement joins TRBV2 to TRBJ1-6; possibly TRBD1 for D (6 bases). Germline loops: CDR1 SNHLY, CDR2 FYNNEI. The germline V and J ends were trimmed by 4 bases and 1 base, with 17 bases remaining between them. CDR3 length: 18 residues. For the CDR3, the DNA is TGTGCCAGCAGTGTCCACCTTGGAGGGGGTTCCTATAATTCACCCCTCCACTTT. It encodes CASSVHLGGGSYNSPLHF.

The V call is TRBV7-9, the J call TRBJ2-5, with 7 bases matching TRBD1. Germline V CDR1 and CDR2: SEHNR, FQNEAQ (reference sequence). The trim removed 4 bases at V and 3 bases at J, leaving 11 bases unmatched. The CDR3 runs to 16 residues. The CDR3 region is CASSSQAVTGKETQYF. For the CDR3, the DNA is TGTGCCAGCAGCTCACAAGCGGTGACAGGGAAAGAGACCCAGTACTTC.